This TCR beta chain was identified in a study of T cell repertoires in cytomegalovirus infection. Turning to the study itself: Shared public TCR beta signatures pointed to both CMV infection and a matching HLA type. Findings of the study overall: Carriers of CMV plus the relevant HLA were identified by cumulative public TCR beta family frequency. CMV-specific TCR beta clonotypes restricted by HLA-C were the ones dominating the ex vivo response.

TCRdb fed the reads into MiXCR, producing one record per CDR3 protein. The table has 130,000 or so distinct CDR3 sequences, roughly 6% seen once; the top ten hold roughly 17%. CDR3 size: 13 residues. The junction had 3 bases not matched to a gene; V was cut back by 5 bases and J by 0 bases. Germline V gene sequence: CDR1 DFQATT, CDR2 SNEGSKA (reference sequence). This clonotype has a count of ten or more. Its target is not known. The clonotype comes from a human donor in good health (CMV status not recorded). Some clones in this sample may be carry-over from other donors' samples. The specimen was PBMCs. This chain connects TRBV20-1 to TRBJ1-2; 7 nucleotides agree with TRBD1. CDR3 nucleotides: TGCAGTGCTTCCGGACAGGCTAACTATGGCTACACCTTC. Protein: CSASGQANYGYTF.